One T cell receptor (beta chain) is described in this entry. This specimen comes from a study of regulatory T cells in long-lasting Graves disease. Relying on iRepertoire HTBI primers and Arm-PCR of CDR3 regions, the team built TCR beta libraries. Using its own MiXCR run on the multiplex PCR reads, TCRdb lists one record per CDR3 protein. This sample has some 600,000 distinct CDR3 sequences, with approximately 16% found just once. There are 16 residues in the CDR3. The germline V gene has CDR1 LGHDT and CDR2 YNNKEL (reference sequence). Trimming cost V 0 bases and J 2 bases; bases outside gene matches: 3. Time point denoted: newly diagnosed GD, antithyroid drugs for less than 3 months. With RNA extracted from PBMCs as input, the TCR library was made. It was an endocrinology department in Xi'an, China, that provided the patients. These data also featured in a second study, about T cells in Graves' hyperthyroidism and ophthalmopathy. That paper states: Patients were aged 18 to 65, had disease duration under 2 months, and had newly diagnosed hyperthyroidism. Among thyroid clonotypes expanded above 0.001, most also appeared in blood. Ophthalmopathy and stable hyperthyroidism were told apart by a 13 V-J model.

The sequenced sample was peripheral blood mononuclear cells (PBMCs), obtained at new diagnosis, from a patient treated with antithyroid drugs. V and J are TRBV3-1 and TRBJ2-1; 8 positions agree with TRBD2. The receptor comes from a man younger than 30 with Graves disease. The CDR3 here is CASSQEWGLAYNEQFF. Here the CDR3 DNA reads TGTGCCAGCAGCCAAGAATGGGGACTAGCCTACAATGAGCAGTTCTTC.